This T cell receptor (beta chain) appears in the sequencing data of a study of vaccination effects on CD4 cells after COVID-19. Whole-study context: In the ViraFEST assay, antigen-specific CD4+ clonotypes were identified by expansion after peptide-pool stimulation.

Isolating CD4+ T cells followed less than 11 days of culture. On day 3 and again on day 7, half the medium was replaced with IL-2 medium. The ends were cut back, 0 bases at V and 0 bases at J, with 2 bases in the middle. The CDR3 consists of 13 residues. CDR1 and CDR2 (germline): MNHEY, SVGAGI. Concerning this clone: The target antigen is unknown.

Assay used: immunoSEQ multiplex PCR; TCRdb lists only in-frame clones, some missing. The sample comprises approximately 40,000 clones, about 80% of which are singletons, and roughly 3% rests with the top ten. Study-level points and caveats: Substantial clonal contraction characterized both infection- and vaccine-induced clones late after vaccination.

This TCR derives from a human donor who received a COVID-19 vaccine. This chain joins TRBV6-5 and TRBJ1-2; no reliable D call. Sequencing used CD4+ T cells from PBMCs cultured without peptide, obtained before COVID-19 vaccination. In DNA form, the CDR3 reads TGTGCCAGCAGTTACTCGGCTAACTATGGCTACACCTTC. The encoded protein is CASSYSANYGYTF.